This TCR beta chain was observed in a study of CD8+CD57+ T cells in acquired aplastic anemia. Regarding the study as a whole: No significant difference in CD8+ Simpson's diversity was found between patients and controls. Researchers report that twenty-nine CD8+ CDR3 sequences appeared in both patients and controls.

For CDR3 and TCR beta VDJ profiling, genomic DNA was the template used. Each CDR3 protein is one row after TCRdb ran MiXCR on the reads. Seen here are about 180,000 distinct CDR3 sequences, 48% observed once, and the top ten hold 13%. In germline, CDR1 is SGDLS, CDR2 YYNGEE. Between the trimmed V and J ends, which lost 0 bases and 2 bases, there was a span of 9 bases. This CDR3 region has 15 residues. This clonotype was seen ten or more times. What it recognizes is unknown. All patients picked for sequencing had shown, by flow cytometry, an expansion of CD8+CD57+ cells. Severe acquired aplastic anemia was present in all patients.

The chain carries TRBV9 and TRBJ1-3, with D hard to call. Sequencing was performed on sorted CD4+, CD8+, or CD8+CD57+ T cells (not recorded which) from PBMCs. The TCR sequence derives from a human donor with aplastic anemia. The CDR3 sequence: CASSVEVTPGNTIYF. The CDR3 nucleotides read TGTGCCAGCAGCGTAGAAGTCACTCCTGGAAACACCATATATTTT.